The present entry profiles one T cell receptor beta chain with its context. CDR1 and CDR2 from the germline V gene are MNHEY and SVGAGI. Between the trimmed V and J ends, which lost 6 bases and 7 bases, there was a span of 9 bases. CDR3 length: 11 amino acids. Original processing notes: Reference gene primer amplification in the assay estimated nucleated cell counts. Here immunoSEQ multiplex PCR was the method, and the copy in TCRdb shows in-frame clones only, minus some. V and J calls plus clone size are reproduced from that table; the DNA served to infer D and trimming. The top ten clones hold over 15% of a sample with around 77,000 clones, over 80% of them seen once. These data come from a study of blood T cell repertoires in COVID-19. For the study at large: COVID-19 samples from acute and convalescent phases originated in the United States, Italy and Spain. PBMCs, B-cell-depleted T cells, or T cells were the source of the cDNA or gDNA that made up the material.

This clonotype was sampled from a human donor in a cohort sampled during active COVID-19. V and J are TRBV6-5 and TRBJ1-1, with a possible D match to TRBD1 (6 bases). The sequenced sample consisted of peripheral blood. The CDR3 loop reads CASRRGGEAFF. CDR3 coding DNA: TGTGCCAGCAGGAGGGGGGGTGAAGCTTTCTTT.